These T cell receptor beta chains were read from a single sample in a study of blood T cell repertoires in COVID-19. The method was immunoSEQ multiplex PCR; TCRdb's version includes in-frame clones alone and lacks a portion of them. The sample shows around 130,000 clones, roughly four fifths of them seen only once. The sequencing input was peripheral blood. The receptors were gathered from a man aged 40-49 years with active or convalescent COVID-19. The CDR3 runs from the conserved cysteine through the conserved F or W. A D gene is named only where the DNA matches it firmly.

D: .; J: TRBJ2-1; V: TRBV18; CDR3: CASSPPSNGDEQFF
D: .; J: TRBJ1-4; V: TRBV19; CDR3: CASSTSRTQESRYFEKLFF
D: .; J: TRBJ1-4; V: TRBV7-2; CDR3: CASKRGSTNEKLFF
D: TRBD2; J: TRBJ2-1; V: TRBV4-2; CDR3: CASSHVTSLTNNEQFF
D: .; J: TRBJ1-4; V: TRBV27; CDR3: CASSSFNEKLFF
D: TRBD2; J: TRBJ2-5; V: TRBV3-1/TRBV3-2; CDR3: CASTRLAGGQETQYF
D: TRBD1; J: TRBJ1-2; V: TRBV2; CDR3: CASSDGQGAIFDGYTF
D: TRBD2; J: TRBJ2-1; V: TRBV7-9; CDR3: CASSSGLALNEQFF
D: .; J: TRBJ2-7; V: TRBV19; CDR3: CASSDYSSYEQYF
D: .; J: TRBJ1-4; V: TRBV5-1; CDR3: CASSSTGNEKLFF
D: TRBD1; J: TRBJ1-4; V: TRBV29-1; CDR3: CSVVLLTGSNEKLFF
D: .; J: TRBJ2-4; V: TRBV10-3; CDR3: CAIRSDSSPKNIQYF
D: .; J: TRBJ2-7; V: TRBV7-9; CDR3: CASSSTDYEQYF
D: .; J: TRBJ1-3; V: TRBV5-1; CDR3: CASSLKESGNTIYF
D: TRBD1; J: TRBJ2-2; V: TRBV19; CDR3: CASKDRGRSSTGELFF
D: .; J: TRBJ1-1; V: TRBV29-1; CDR3: CSVYRVGTEAFF
D: TRBD1; J: TRBJ2-4; V: TRBV15; CDR3: CATSRERQGEGAKNIQYF
D: .; J: TRBJ1-5; V: TRBV5-6; CDR3: CASSRYGTIGHQPQHF